A single sample is the source of the 27 T cell receptor beta chains below, sequenced in a study of blood T cells in healthy people across ages. It was with a sample-barcoded 5' primer and a J-beta primer mix that a second PCR of about 6 to 12 cycles was run. A single record per CDR3 protein comes from TCRdb applying MiXCR to the 5' RACE reads. This sample carries around 800,000 distinct CDR3 sequences, less than 70% of them seen once, and the ten largest clones take around 40%. Material: blood. Source of these receptors: an elderly man in good health.

The chain joins TRBV5-5 to TRBJ2-7, with D uncertain. The CDR3 runs 13 residues. Germline lookup yields CDR1 SGHKS and CDR2 YYEKEE (reference sequence). V was shortened by 4 bases and J by 7 bases, with 15 bases between the two germline ends. The CDR3 protein is CASSAGPHNEQYF. CDR3 coding DNA: TGTGCCAGCAGCGCCGGGCCTCACAATGAGCAGTACTTC.

The rearrangement uses TRBV2 and TRBJ2-5, with TRBD2 matching over 7 bases. With V trimmed by 3 bases and J by 11 bases, 15 bases remained unmatched. Germline V gene sequence: CDR1 SNHLY, CDR2 FYNNEI. This CDR3 spans 15 amino acids. The CDR3 sequence: CASSERASGYNEQYF. CDR3 sequence (DNA): TGTGCCAGCAGTGAGCGTGCTAGCGGTTACAATGAGCAGTACTTC.

This chain uses TRBV20-1 with TRBJ2-7; TRBD1 or TRBD2 may be the D gene (7 bases each). Germline values: CDR1 DFQATT, CDR2 SNEGSKA (reference sequence). This CDR3 has 14 residues. With 5 bases removed from V and 4 bases from J, the gap between germline ends came to 18 bases. Written as DNA, the CDR3 is TGCAGTGCTTTACTAGCGAGGACAGGTTACGAGCAGTACTTC. Translating gives CSALLARTGYEQYF.

This clonotype came up a few times. The CDR3 DNA reads TGTGCCAGCAGCTTCCCATTTTCGGTCCCCAACGAATACAATGAGCAGTTCTTC. Its translation is CASSFPFSVPNEYNEQFF. This chain joins TRBV7-9 and TRBJ2-1; D remains unclear. CDR3 length equals 18 residues. Looked up from germline, CDR1 is SEHNR and CDR2 is FQNEAQ (reference sequence). V lost 3 bases, J lost 4 bases, and 22 bases lay in between. Using reference TRBV7-9 and TRBJ2-1 for the parts outside the CDR3, the full variable domain is DTGVSQNPRHKITKRGQNVTFRCDPISEHNRLYWYRQTLGQGPEFLTYFQNEAQLEKSRLLSDRFSAERPKGSFSTLEIQRTEQGDSAMYLCASSFPFSVPNEYNEQFFGPGTRLTVL.

The V call is TRBV24-1, the J call TRBJ1-5; weak D call: TRBD1 (6 bases). Germline-derived CDR1 and CDR2 are KGHDR and SFDVKD. Trimming removed 5 bases from V and 11 bases from J, with 24 bases in between. This CDR3 has 16 residues. In DNA, the CDR3 is TGTGCCACCAGTGGCCCAGGTGGGGGCGGTTTGAAGGCCCAGCATTTT. Protein sequence: CATSGPGGGGLKAQHF.

There are a few counts of this clonotype. CDR3 nucleotides: TGTGCCAGCAGCGTTGGACTAGCGGGAGGGAATGAGCAGTTCTTC. This gives the protein CASSVGLAGGNEQFF. The chain links TRBV9 to TRBJ2-1; 15 bases are a match to TRBD2. V was pared by 2 bases and J by 7 bases, with 1 base of the junction left unmatched. Per germline, CDR1 SGDLS and CDR2 YYNGEE. The CDR3 contains 15 residues. The whole variable domain, filled in from reference TRBV9 and TRBJ2-1, reads DSGVTQTPKHLITATGQRVTLRCSPRSGDLSVYWYQQSLDQGLQFLIQYYNGEERAKGNILERFSAQQFPDLHSELNLSSLELGDSALYFCASSVGLAGGNEQFFGPGTRLTVL.

This clonotype showed up just a few times. The V gene is TRBV12-3 or TRBV12-4, the J gene TRBJ2-1; the D gene is possibly TRBD2 (6 bases). The V gene lost 1 base and the J gene lost 6 bases, with 10 bases spanning the gap. This CDR3 is 14 amino acids long. CDR3 nucleotides: TGTGCCAGCAGTTTAGGGGGGACTCCCAATGAGCAGTTCTTC. Protein sequence: CASSLGGTPNEQFF.

The CDR3: CASSDAGTGRVGYTF. The CDR3 coding sequence is TGTGCCAGCAGTGATGCCGGGACAGGGAGAGTTGGCTACACCTTC. J is TRBJ1-2 and V is TRBV25-1, with 9 bases identical to TRBD1. After removal of 3 bases from V and 7 bases from J, the junction contained 9 bases not matched to a gene. Per germline, CDR1 MGHDK and CDR2 SYGVNS. The CDR3 loop spans 15 amino acids.

This clonotype has a handful of counts. The V and J genes are TRBV5-1 and TRBJ2-7; tentatively, D is TRBD1 or TRBD2 (5 bases each). The V gene lost 4 bases and the J gene lost 5 bases, with 13 bases spanning the gap. Looked up from germline, CDR1 is SGHRS and CDR2 is YFSETQ. CDR3 length: 13 residues. Here the CDR3 DNA reads TGCGCCAGCAGCCCCCCGTGGGGGAACGAGCAGTACTTC. Translating it yields CASSPPWGNEQYF.

The chain is built from TRBV15 and TRBJ1-5; tentative D call: TRBD1 (6 bases). The CDR3 runs 17 residues. The germline gives CDR1 LNHNV, CDR2 YYDKDF (reference sequence). The V and J ends lost 0 bases and 4 bases respectively, with 16 bases between them. DNA of the CDR3: TGTGCCACCAGCAGAGATCAAGGGGGAGGCACGAATCAGCCCCAGCATTTT. Its protein is CATSRDQGGGTNQPQHF.

In the case of this clonotype: A much larger clone differs from this one at a single base, so this may be a read error. The CDR3 region has the DNA TGTGCCAACAGCCGACAGGGTGGGTACGAGCAGTACTTC. Translation: CANSRQGGYEQYF. J is TRBJ2-7 and V is TRBV16; 7 bases are a match to TRBD1. The CDR3 contains 13 residues. CDR1 is KGHSY, CDR2 FQNENV, per germline.

The sample holds a few counts of this clonotype. CDR3 sequence: CSAHKSRGNTIYF. CDR3 nucleotide sequence: TGCAGTGCCCATAAAAGTCGTGGAAACACCATATATTTT. The V call is TRBV20-1, the J call TRBJ1-3; D call uncertain. The CDR3 runs 13 residues. The germline gives CDR1 DFQATT, CDR2 SNEGSKA (reference sequence). V lost 6 bases, J lost 3 bases, and 12 bases lay in between.

Details on this clonotype: A read error may account for a junction end that differs from germline. J is TRBJ2-3 and V is TRBV12-3 or TRBV12-4, with D uncertain. The CDR3 contains 17 residues. The CDR3 DNA follows: TGTGCCGGCAGTTTCATCATCATAGAGATTAGCACAGATACGCAGTATTTT. Its protein product is CAGSFIIIEISTDTQYF.

CDR3 nucleotides: TGCAGTGTACAGCGGGAGGGGCTGGCAGATACGCAGTATTTT. Translation: CSVQREGLADTQYF. The chain employs TRBV20-1 and TRBJ2-3; 10 bases map to TRBD2. The CDR3 runs 14 residues. V lost 7 bases to trimming and J lost 4 bases; unmatched junction nucleotides: 8. The germline V gene has CDR1 DFQATT and CDR2 SNEGSKA (reference sequence).

This clonotype came up a few times. The chain combines TRBV20-1 with TRBJ1-1; 9 bases agree with TRBD1. This CDR3 spans 15 amino acids. Trimming removed 7 bases from V and 6 bases from J; junction bases left unmatched: 15. Germline CDR1 reads DFQATT; CDR2 reads SNEGSKA (reference sequence). In nucleotides, the CDR3 is TGCAGTGTCGCCTCAAACAGGGGGCATAGCCCTGAAGCTTTCTTT. This gives the protein CSVASNRGHSPEAFF.

The CDR3 reads CASSLGQGPDEQYF. The CDR3, as DNA: TGTGCCAGCAGCTTAGGCCAGGGGCCGGACGAGCAGTACTTC. V gene TRBV7-2 combines with J gene TRBJ2-7; possible D gene TRBD1, 6 bases. Germline CDR1 is SGHTA and CDR2 is FQGNSA. This CDR3 is built from 14 residues. V lost 1 base and J 5 bases, leaving 12 bases between the germline ends.

In this sample, this clonotype turned up once. The rearrangement links TRBV20-1 to TRBJ2-4, with D possibly TRBD1 on 6 matching bases. The end of the DNA aligns better with TRBJ2-7, so the J call may be wrong. Per the germline V gene, CDR1 is DFQATT and CDR2 is SNEGSKA (reference sequence). The CDR3 length is 12 residues. For the CDR3, the DNA is TGCAGTGCTCCCCGCCCAGGGGACGAGCAGTACTTC. Translating gives CSAPRPGDEQYF.

This clonotype was recorded once. V gene TRBV20-1 combines with J gene TRBJ1-2, with TRBD1 as a possible D gene (6 bases). The CDR3 runs to 13 residues. The ends were cut back, 1 base at V and 7 bases at J, with 13 bases in the middle. CDR1 DFQATT and CDR2 SNEGSKA come from the germline V gene (reference sequence). The CDR3 loop is CSARAGQGSGYTF. The DNA for the CDR3 is TGCAGTGCTAGAGCGGGCCAGGGGTCTGGCTACACCTTC.

This clonotype came up a few times. The chain is built from TRBV12-3 or TRBV12-4 and TRBJ2-1; D is undetermined. This CDR3 region has 12 residues. The V and J ends lost 5 bases and 9 bases respectively, with 11 bases between them. The CDR3 spells CASSEEIGEQFF. The CDR3 DNA sequence: TGTGCCAGCAGTGAAGAGATCGGTGAGCAGTTCTTC.

The chain recombines TRBV7-2 with TRBJ2-1; 7 bases are shared with TRBD2. The CDR3 is made up of 18 amino acids. CDR1 SGHTA and CDR2 FQGNSA come from the germline V gene. V was clipped by 5 bases and J by 2 bases; unmatched bases: 15. As DNA, the CDR3 is TGTGCCAGCAGCAATCACATGGGAGGGAAAAGGACCTACAATGAGCAGTTCTTC. It codes for CASSNHMGGKRTYNEQFF.

The V and J genes are TRBV7-3 and TRBJ2-2, with 8 bases identical to TRBD2. This CDR3 has 16 amino acids. With 0 bases clipped from V and 4 bases from J, the junction kept 4 bases outside the gene matches. Germline CDR1 is SGHTA and CDR2 is FQGTGA. The CDR3 nucleotides are TGTGCCAGCAGCTTAACGAGCGGGAGTGGCACCGGGGAGCTGTTTTTT. This gives the protein CASSLTSGSGTGELFF.

This sequence joins TRBV25-1 and TRBJ1-6; D possibly corresponds to TRBD1 (6 bases). Per germline, CDR1 MGHDK and CDR2 SYGVNS. Trimming took 6 bases from V and 7 from J, leaving 13 bases between them. The CDR3 length is 14 residues. The chain's CDR3 is CASRRGTENSPLHF. CDR3 sequence (DNA): TGTGCCAGCAGGAGGGGGACGGAGAATTCACCCCTCCACTTT.

The chain employs TRBV7-9 and TRBJ2-1; TRBD2 might be the D (5 bases). Germline assignment: CDR1 SEHNR and CDR2 FQNEAQ (reference sequence). The CDR3 extends over 19 amino acids. V lost 4 bases and J 4 bases, leaving 26 bases between the germline ends. The CDR3 nucleotides read TGTGCCAGCAGCTCTTCGCTCGCCCGGCGGGCCCCTATTTACAATGAGCAGTTCTTC. Translated: CASSSSLARRAPIYNEQFF.

The rearrangement links TRBV10-3 to TRBJ2-1; TRBD2 is a possible D gene (5 bases). With the DNA end fitting TRBJ2-7 better, the J assignment may be wrong. The CDR3 is made up of 11 amino acids. CDR1 is ENHRY and CDR2 is SYGVKD in the germline V gene. In DNA form, the CDR3 reads TGTGCCATCAGCGGAGGCAATGAGCAGTACTTC. It specifies CAISGGNEQYF.

This clonotype was detected only a few times. The chain couples TRBV24-1 to TRBJ2-5; 11 nucleotides agree with TRBD2. Germline CDR1 reads KGHDR; CDR2 reads SFDVKD. This CDR3 has 16 amino acids. V lost 4 bases, J lost 2 bases, and 5 bases stayed unmatched. The CDR3 sequence: CATSDTRLAGQETQYF. The CDR3 bases are TGTGCCACCAGTGACACTCGACTAGCGGGGCAAGAGACCCAGTACTTC.

This clonotype was detected a few times. The rearrangement uses TRBV29-1 and TRBJ2-3; 12 positions match TRBD2. Per germline, CDR1 SQVTM and CDR2 ANQGSEA. The length of the CDR3 is 15 residues. V dropped 8 bases and J dropped 6; count of bases not matched to a gene: 12. CDR3 sequence (DNA): TGCAGCTTACGGGGACTAGCGGGCGTGGTGGATACGCAGTATTTT. It encodes CSLRGLAGVVDTQYF.

The table lists this clonotype with a count of one. V gene TRBV28 combines with J gene TRBJ1-6, with TRBD1 matching 7 bases. The ends lost 5 bases at V and 5 bases at J; junction bases unmatched: 9. The CDR3 sequence is 16 residues long. CDR1 and CDR2 (germline): MDHEN, SYDVKM. CDR3: CASSPGTVPDNSPLHF. DNA of the CDR3: TGTGCCAGCAGTCCTGGGACAGTTCCAGATAATTCACCCCTCCACTTT.